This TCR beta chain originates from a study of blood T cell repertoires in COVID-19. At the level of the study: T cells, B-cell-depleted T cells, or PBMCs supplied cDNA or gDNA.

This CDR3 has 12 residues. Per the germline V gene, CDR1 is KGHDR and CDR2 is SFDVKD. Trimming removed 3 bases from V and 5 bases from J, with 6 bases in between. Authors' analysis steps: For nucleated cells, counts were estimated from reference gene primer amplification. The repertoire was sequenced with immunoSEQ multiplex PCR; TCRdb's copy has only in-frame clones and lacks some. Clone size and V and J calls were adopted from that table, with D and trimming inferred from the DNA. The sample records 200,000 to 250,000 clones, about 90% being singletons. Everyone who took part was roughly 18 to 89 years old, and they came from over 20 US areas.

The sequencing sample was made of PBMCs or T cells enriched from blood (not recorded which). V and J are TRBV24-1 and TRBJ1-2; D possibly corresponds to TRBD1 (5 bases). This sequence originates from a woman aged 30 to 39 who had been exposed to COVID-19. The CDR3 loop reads CATSDPGYGYTF. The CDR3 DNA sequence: TGTGCCACCAGTGATCCAGGGTATGGCTACACCTTC.